The 9 T cell receptor beta chains presented below share a single source sample, sequenced in a study of neurological immune-mediated disorders. MiXCR, applied by TCRdb to the 5' RACE reads, yields one record per CDR3 protein. The table has about 60,000 distinct CDR3 sequences, around 4% seen once. Material for sequencing was PBMCs. These receptors came from a young man with multiple sclerosis.

At least ten counts were recorded for this clonotype. V usage is TRBV14 and J usage is TRBJ2-5; no clear D gene. The CDR3 has 13 amino acids. From germline, CDR1 is SGHDN and CDR2 FVKESK. The germline V and J ends were trimmed by 4 bases and 5 bases, with 11 bases remaining between them. DNA of the CDR3: TGTGCCAGCAGCCCCCGGGCGAGGGAGACCCAGTACTTC. Translating it yields CASSPRARETQYF.

This clonotype was counted many times. The V and J genes are TRBV28 and TRBJ2-7, with D perhaps given as TRBD1 or TRBD2 (6 bases each). Between the trimmed V and J ends, which lost 2 bases and 3 bases, there was a span of 14 bases. The germline gives CDR1 MDHEN, CDR2 SYDVKM. The CDR3 length is 15 residues. CDR3 DNA sequence: TGTGCCAGCAGTTTAAGGAGGGGGTTTTTCTACGAGCAGTACTTC. Amino acid sequence: CASSLRRGFFYEQYF.

This clonotype occurred many times. The chain has TRBV7-6 and TRBJ2-5; 7 bases align to TRBD1. The CDR3 contains 14 residues. The germline CDR1 and CDR2 sequences are SGHVS and FNYEAQ. J gave up 5 bases and V 6 bases, and 9 bases lay outside the gene matches. As DNA, the CDR3 is TGTGCCAGCAGTCTCGACAGGGTATGGGAGACCCAGTACTTC. This sequence encodes CASSLDRVWETQYF.

On this clonotype itself: This may be a read error: a much more frequent sequence differs by one nucleotide. The rearrangement uses TRBV12-3 or TRBV12-4 and TRBJ2-7; the D is unclear. The CDR3 runs 12 residues. CDR3: CASRLGIYEQYF. DNA of the CDR3: TGTGCCAGCAGGTTAGGGATCTACGAGCAGTACTTC.

This clonotype was detected many times. V is TRBV10-2 and J is TRBJ2-4; possible D gene TRBD1, 6 bases. Trimming stripped 4 bases from V and 1 base from J, with 20 bases between. Per the germline V gene, CDR1 is WSHSY and CDR2 is SAAADI. CDR3 length: 18 amino acids. CDR3 coding DNA: TGCGCCAGCAGTGGTCAGGGGCTTGAGAACTCGGCCAAAAACATTCAGTACTTC. This gives the protein CASSGQGLENSAKNIQYF.

In this sample, this clonotype turned up many times. The rearrangement links TRBV7-2 to TRBJ2-1; tentatively, D is TRBD1 or TRBD2 (5 bases each). Trimming shortened V by 1 base and J by 3 bases, and 10 bases separated the two germline ends. The CDR3 is made up of 15 amino acids. Germline CDR1 reads SGHTA; CDR2 reads FQGNSA. In nucleotides, the CDR3 is TGTGCCAGCAGCTTAGATCGGGACGTCTACAATGAGCAGTTCTTC. Translated, it gives CASSLDRDVYNEQFF.

Ten or more counts support this clonotype. The rearrangement joins TRBV5-1 to TRBJ2-1, with 11 positions matching TRBD2. The trim removed 4 bases at V and 4 bases at J, leaving 7 bases unmatched. The CDR3 loop spans 16 amino acids. CDR1 and CDR2 from the germline V gene are SGHRS and YFSETQ. CDR3 in amino acids: CASSVMGTSGYNEQFF. CDR3 coding DNA: TGCGCCAGCAGCGTAATGGGGACTAGCGGATACAATGAGCAGTTCTTC. The whole variable domain, remainder taken from reference TRBV5-1 and TRBJ2-1, is KAGVTQTPRYLIKTRGQQVTLSCSPISGHRSVSWYQQTPGQGLQFLFEYFSETQRNKGNFPGRFSGRQFSNSRSEMNVSTLELGDSALYLCASSVMGTSGYNEQFFGPGTRLTVL.

This clonotype was detected many times. The chain links TRBV5-1 to TRBJ2-7; 9 positions match TRBD1. This CDR3 spans 14 amino acids. Losses at the gene ends were 3 bases for V and 3 bases for J; bases not matched to a gene: 4. Per the germline V gene, CDR1 is SGHRS and CDR2 is YFSETQ. CDR3 amino acids: CASSSGTGHYEQYF. CDR3 sequence (DNA): TGCGCCAGCAGCTCCGGGACAGGGCACTACGAGCAGTACTTC.

In this sample, this clonotype turned up many times. The J gene is TRBJ1-2, the V gene TRBV5-6; D possibly corresponds to TRBD1 (6 bases). Per germline, CDR1 SGHDT and CDR2 YYEEEE. V lost 4 bases to trimming and J lost 4 bases, with 11 bases between them. This CDR3 comprises 13 residues. In DNA, the CDR3 is TGTGCCAGCAGCCTACAGGGCCCCTATGGCTACACCTTC. It codes for CASSLQGPYGYTF.